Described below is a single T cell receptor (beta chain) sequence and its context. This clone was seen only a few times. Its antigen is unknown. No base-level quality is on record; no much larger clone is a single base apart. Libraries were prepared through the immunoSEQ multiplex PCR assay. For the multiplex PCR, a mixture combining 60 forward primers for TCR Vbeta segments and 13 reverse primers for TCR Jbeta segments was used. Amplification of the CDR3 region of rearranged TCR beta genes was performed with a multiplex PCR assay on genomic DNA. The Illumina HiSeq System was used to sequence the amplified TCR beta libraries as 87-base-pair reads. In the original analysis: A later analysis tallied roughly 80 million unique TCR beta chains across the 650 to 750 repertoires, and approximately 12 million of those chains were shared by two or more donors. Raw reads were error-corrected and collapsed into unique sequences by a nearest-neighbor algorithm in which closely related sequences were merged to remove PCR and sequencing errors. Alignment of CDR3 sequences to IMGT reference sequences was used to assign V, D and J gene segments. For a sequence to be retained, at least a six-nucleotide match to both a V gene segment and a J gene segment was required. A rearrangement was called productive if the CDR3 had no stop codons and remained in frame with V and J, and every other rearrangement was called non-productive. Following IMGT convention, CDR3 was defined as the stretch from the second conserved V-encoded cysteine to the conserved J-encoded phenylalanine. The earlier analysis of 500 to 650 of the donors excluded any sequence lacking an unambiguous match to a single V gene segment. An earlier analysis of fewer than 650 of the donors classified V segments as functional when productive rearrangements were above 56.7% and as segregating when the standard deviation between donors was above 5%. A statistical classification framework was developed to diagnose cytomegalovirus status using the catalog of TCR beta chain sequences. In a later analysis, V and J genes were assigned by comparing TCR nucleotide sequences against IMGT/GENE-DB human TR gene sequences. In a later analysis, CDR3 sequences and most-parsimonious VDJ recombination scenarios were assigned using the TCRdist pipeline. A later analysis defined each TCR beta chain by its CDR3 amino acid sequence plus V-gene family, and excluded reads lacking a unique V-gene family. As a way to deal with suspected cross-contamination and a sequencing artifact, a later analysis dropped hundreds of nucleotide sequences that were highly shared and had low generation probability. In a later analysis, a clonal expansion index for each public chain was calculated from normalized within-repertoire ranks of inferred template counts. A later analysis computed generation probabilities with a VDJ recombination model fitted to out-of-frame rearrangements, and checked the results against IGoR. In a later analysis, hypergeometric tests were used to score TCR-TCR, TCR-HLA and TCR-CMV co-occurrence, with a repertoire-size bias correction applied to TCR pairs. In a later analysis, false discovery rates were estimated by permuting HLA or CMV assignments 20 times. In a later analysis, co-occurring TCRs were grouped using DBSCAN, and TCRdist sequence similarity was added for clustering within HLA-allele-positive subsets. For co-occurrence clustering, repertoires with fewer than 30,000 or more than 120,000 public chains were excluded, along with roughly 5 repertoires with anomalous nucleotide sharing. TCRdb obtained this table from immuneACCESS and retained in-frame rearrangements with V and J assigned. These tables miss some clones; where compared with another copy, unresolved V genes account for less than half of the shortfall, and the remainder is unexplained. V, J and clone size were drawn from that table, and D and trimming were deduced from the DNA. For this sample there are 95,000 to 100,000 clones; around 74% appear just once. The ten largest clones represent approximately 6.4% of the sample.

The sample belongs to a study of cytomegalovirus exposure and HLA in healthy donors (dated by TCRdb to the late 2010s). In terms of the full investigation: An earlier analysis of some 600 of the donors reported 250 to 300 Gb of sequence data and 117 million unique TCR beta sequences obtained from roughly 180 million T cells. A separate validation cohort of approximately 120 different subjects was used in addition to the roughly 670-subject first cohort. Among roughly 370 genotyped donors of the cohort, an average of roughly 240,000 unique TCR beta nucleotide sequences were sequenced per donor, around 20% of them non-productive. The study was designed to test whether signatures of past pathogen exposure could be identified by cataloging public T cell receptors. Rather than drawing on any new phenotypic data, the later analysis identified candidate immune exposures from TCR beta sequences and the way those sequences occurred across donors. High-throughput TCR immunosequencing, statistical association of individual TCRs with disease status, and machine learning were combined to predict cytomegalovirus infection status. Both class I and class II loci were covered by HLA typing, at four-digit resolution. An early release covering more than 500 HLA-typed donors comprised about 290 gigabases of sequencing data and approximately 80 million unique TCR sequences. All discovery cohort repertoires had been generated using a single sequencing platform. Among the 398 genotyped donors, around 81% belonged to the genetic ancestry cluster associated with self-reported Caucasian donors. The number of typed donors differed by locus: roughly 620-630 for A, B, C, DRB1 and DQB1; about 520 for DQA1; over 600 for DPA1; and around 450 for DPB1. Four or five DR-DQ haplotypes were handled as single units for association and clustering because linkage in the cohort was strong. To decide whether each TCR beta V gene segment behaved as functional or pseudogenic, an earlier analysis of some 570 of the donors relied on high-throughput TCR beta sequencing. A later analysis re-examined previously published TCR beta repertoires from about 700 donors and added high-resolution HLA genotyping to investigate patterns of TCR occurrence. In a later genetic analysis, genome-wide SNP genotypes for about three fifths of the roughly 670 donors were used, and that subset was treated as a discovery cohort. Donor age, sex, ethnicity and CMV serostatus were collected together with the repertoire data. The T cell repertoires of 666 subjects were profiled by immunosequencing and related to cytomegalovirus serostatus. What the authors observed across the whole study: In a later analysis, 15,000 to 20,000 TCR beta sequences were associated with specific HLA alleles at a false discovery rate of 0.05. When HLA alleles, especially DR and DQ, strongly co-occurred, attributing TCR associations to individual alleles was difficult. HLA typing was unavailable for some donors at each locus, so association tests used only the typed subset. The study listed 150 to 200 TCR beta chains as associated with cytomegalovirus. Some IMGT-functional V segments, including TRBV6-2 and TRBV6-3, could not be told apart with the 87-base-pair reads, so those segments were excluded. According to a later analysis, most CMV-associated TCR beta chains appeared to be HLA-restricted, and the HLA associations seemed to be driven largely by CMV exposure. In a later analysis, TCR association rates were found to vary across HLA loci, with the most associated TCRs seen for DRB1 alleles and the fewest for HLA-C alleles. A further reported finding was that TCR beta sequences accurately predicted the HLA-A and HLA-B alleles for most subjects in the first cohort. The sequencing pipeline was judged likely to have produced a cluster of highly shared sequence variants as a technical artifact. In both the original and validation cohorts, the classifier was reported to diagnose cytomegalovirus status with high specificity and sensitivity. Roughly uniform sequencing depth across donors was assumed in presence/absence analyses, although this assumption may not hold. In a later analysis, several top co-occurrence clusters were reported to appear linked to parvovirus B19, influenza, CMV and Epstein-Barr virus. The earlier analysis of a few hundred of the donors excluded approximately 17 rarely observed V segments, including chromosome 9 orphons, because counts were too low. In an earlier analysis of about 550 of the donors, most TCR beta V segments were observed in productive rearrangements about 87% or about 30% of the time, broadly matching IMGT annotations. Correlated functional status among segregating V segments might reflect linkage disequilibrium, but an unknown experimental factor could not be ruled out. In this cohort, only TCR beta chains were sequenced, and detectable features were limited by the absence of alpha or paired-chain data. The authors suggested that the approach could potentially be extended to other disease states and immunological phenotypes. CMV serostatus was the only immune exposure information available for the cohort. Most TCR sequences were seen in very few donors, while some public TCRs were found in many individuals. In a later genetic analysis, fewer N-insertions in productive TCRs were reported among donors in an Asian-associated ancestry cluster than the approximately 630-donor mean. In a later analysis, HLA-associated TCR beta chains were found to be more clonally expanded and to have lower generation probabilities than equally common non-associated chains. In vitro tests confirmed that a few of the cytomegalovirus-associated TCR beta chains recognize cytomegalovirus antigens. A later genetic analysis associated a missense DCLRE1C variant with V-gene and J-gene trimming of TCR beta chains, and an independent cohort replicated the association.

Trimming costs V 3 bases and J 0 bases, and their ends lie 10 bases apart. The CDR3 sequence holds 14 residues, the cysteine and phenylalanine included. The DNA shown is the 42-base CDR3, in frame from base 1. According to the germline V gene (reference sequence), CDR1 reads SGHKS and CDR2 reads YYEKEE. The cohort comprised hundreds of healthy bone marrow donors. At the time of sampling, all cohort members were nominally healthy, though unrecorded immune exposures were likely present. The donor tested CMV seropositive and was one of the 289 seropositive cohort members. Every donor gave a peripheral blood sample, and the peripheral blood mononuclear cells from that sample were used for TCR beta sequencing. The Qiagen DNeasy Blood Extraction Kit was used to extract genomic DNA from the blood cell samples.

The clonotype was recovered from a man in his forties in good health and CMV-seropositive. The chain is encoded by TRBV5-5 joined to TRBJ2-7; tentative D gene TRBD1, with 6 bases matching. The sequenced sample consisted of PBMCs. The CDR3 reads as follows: CASSWGTNSYEQYF. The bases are TGTGCCAGCAGCTGGGGGACAAACTCCTACGAGCAGTACTTC.